The 17 T cell receptor beta chains below all came from one sample that was sequenced in a study of brain T cells in children with intractable seizures. This table comes from immunoSEQ multiplex PCR, and its TCRdb copy is limited to in-frame clones, with some not included. The sample yields 35,000 to 50,000 clones, more than 80% seen once. The starting material was peripheral blood, obtained at surgery. The source is a girl aged 2 to 10 with tuberous sclerosis and intractable seizures.

The chain employs TRBV7-8 and TRBJ1-2; no firm D call. Trimming stripped 5 bases from V and 3 bases from J, with 16 bases between. CDR3 size: 15 residues. Germline lookup yields CDR1 SGHVS and CDR2 FQNEAQ. CDR3 nucleotide sequence: TGTGCCAGCAGCAGACCGGGAAGCGAGGACTATGGCTACACCTTC. This codes for CASSRPGSEDYGYTF.

This chain uses TRBV6-1 with TRBJ1-6, with TRBD1 matching over 7 bases. The CDR3 contains 16 residues. Germline CDR1 reads MNHNS; CDR2 reads SASEGT. The junction had 6 bases not matched to a gene; V was cut back by 6 bases and J by 1 base. In nucleotides, the CDR3 is TGTGCCAGCAGAGAACAGGGGCTGTCCTATAATTCACCCCTCCACTTT. As protein: CASREQGLSYNSPLHF.

In DNA form, the CDR3 reads TGTGCCAGCAGCTTGATTCAGGGAGAGACCCAGTACTTC. Translated, it gives CASSLIQGETQYF. The V call is TRBV5-4, the J call TRBJ2-5, with a tentative D call TRBD1 (5 bases). This CDR3 is built from 13 residues. The germline gives CDR1 SGHNT, CDR2 YYREEE (reference sequence). V was shortened by 1 base and J by 4 bases, with 8 bases between the two germline ends.

The J gene is TRBJ2-3, the V gene TRBV19; 14 bases align to TRBD2. Germline V gene lookup returns CDR1 LNHDA and CDR2 SQIVND (reference sequence). The CDR3 has 18 residues. Losses at the gene ends were 6 bases for V and 1 base for J; bases not matched to a gene: 9. The CDR3 here is CASSTRTSGGLRTDTQYF. CDR3 coding DNA: TGTGCCAGTAGCACCCGGACTAGCGGGGGGCTCCGCACAGATACGCAGTATTTT.

The rearrangement links TRBV30 to TRBJ2-3; 7 bases are a match to TRBD1. The germline CDR1 and CDR2 sequences are GTSNPN and SVGIG (reference sequence). CDR3 size: 12 residues. V lost 5 bases and J lost 1; bases outside the gene matches: 0. The CDR3 reads CAWDRGTDTQYF. Here the CDR3 DNA reads TGTGCCTGGGACAGGGGCACAGATACGCAGTATTTT.

V gene TRBV15 combines with J gene TRBJ2-7, with D possibly TRBD2 on 7 matching bases. This CDR3 is 14 amino acids long. CDR1 is LNHNV and CDR2 is YYDKDF in the germline V gene (reference sequence). The CDR3 sequence is CATMGGRGMNEQYV. As DNA, the CDR3 is TGTGCCACCATGGGGGGGCGAGGGATGAACGAACAGTACGTC.

This clone was observed a handful of times. The V call is TRBV5-4, the J call TRBJ2-3, with 7 nucleotides matching TRBD2. This CDR3 is 13 amino acids long. Germline CDR1 and CDR2: SGHNT and YYREEE (reference sequence). Unmatched junction bases numbered 7, after V lost 5 bases and J lost 7 bases. DNA for the CDR3: TGTGCCAGCAGATCGGGGGGAAAACATACGCAGTATTTT. This encodes CASRSGGKHTQYF.

The chain is built from TRBV10-3 and TRBJ2-7; 10 bases fit TRBD2. Germline values: CDR1 ENHRY, CDR2 SYGVKD. This CDR3 has 13 amino acids. The CDR3 sequence is CAVLSGGAYEQYF. Written as DNA, the CDR3 is TGTGCTGTCCTGAGCGGGGGGGCCTACGAGCAGTACTTC.

This clone has a single count. The rearrangement joins TRBV18 to TRBJ2-7; D gene ambiguous. Germline V CDR1 and CDR2: KGHSH, LQKENI. V shed 6 bases and J shed 3 bases, with 15 bases lying between them. The CDR3 runs to 14 residues. The DNA for the CDR3 is TGTGCCAGCTCTCCCGGTCAGCAGAGCTACGAGCAGTACTTC. Translation gives CASSPGQQSYEQYF.

The genes are TRBV18 and TRBJ1-1, with D maybe TRBD1 (6 bases). The V end lost 5 bases, the J end lost 1 base, and 8 bases lay between the germline ends. Germline V gene sequence: CDR1 KGHSH, CDR2 LQKENI. CDR3 length: 13 amino acids. The CDR3 sequence: CASSSDRNTEAFF. In nucleotides, the CDR3 is TGTGCCAGCTCATCGGACAGGAACACTGAAGCTTTCTTT.

This chain uses TRBV2 with TRBJ2-3; D not resolved. The V and J ends lost 2 bases and 12 bases respectively, with 3 bases between them. Germline CDR1 reads SNHLY; CDR2 reads FYNNEI. CDR3 length equals 9 residues. CDR3 residues: CASSEFQYF. In nucleotides, the CDR3 is TGTGCCAGCAGTGAATTCCAGTATTTT.

The chain has TRBV4-1 and TRBJ1-1; D is undetermined. V lost 0 bases, J lost 1 base, and 9 bases lay in between. CDR1 and CDR2 (germline): MGHRA, YSYEKL. The CDR3 length is 15 residues. CDR3 DNA: TGCGCCAGCAGCCAAGAGTGGGCGGCGAACACTGAAGCTTTCTTT. Residues: CASSQEWAANTEAFF.

The chain carries TRBV4-1 and TRBJ2-7; 15 bases are a match to TRBD2. The CDR3 totals 19 residues. Germline trimming cut 0 bases from V and 2 bases from J; bases unmatched to any gene: 8. The germline gives CDR1 MGHRA, CDR2 YSYEKL. CDR3 loop: CASSQDPGLAGGGTYEQYF. In DNA, the CDR3 is TGCGCCAGCAGCCAAGATCCGGGACTAGCGGGGGGTGGCACCTACGAGCAGTACTTC.

This chain uses TRBV19 with TRBJ2-7; D is perhaps TRBD1 (6 bases). Germline-derived CDR1 and CDR2 are LNHDA and SQIVND (reference sequence). The germline V and J ends were trimmed by 4 bases and 2 bases, with 12 bases remaining between them. The CDR3 is 14 amino acids. This CDR3 reads CASSNGGSTYEQYF. The CDR3 nucleotides read TGTGCCAGTAGTAATGGGGGCAGTACCTACGAGCAGTACTTC.

This sequence joins TRBV2 and TRBJ2-2; D gene unclear. The CDR3 is 13 residues long. V was cut by 1 base and J by 5 bases, with 5 bases left in between. Germline CDR1 SNHLY, CDR2 FYNNEI. The CDR3 is CASSEEITGELFF. CDR3 DNA: TGTGCCAGCAGTGAAGAGATTACCGGGGAGCTGTTTTTT.

The chain is built from TRBV19 and TRBJ1-5; maybe TRBD1 (5 bases). The CDR3 covers 16 residues. Germline CDR1 reads LNHDA; CDR2 reads SQIVND (reference sequence). V shed 5 bases and J shed 0 bases, with 14 bases lying between them. The CDR3 here is CASSPPLGTSNQPQHF. CDR3 DNA: TGTGCCAGTAGTCCCCCGTTGGGGACTAGCAATCAGCCCCAGCATTTT. Full variable domain (rest looked up from reference TRBV19 and TRBJ1-5): DGGITQSPKYLFRKEGQNVTLSCEQNLNHDAMYWYRQDPGQGLRLIYYSQIVNDFQKGDIAEGYSVSREKKESFPLTVTSAQKNPTAFYLCASSPPLGTSNQPQHFGDGTRLSIL.

This chain connects TRBV18 to TRBJ2-7; a weak D match, TRBD1 (6 bases). This CDR3 is 14 amino acids long. The germline gives CDR1 KGHSH, CDR2 LQKENI. Trimming stripped 6 bases from V and 3 bases from J, with 15 bases between. CDR3 region: CASSSKDRNYEQYV. DNA for the CDR3: TGTGCCAGCTCGTCTAAAGACAGGAACTACGAGCAGTACGTC.